Listed below are T cell receptor beta chains from one sample, sequenced in a study of T cell changes during pregnancy in multiple sclerosis. The assay was immunoSEQ multiplex PCR, and TCRdb's table has in-frame clones only and misses some. The table includes approximately 100,000 clones, 91% detected once. This material consisted of peripheral blood, taken after pregnancy. The receptors stem from a female donor with multiple sclerosis, enrolled in a pregnancy study. CDR3s include the opening cysteine and the closing phenylalanine or tryptophan. The D gene is left open where the match is weak. Rows may omit the clone size; those that give it use once, few, many or a size class.

J: TRBJ2-7
size: NA
D: TRBD2
V: TRBV30
DNA: TGTGCCTGGAGCGTCACTAGCGGGGGATACGAGCAGTACTTC
CDR3: CAWSVTSGGYEQYF

J: TRBJ2-7
size: NA
D: NA
V: TRBV4-1
DNA: TGCGCCAGCAGCCTCGGGTCCGACTACGAGCAGTACTTC
CDR3: CASSLGSDYEQYF

J: TRBJ1-6
size: NA
D: TRBD1
V: TRBV6-6
DNA: TGTGCCAGCAGCCTACAGGGGGCGGATAATTCACCCCTCCACTTT
CDR3: CASSLQGADNSPLHF

J: TRBJ2-3
size: NA
D: TRBD1
V: TRBV5-1
DNA: TGCGCCAGCAACCCCACAGGGGGGAGCACAGATACGCAGTATTTT
CDR3: CASNPTGGSTDTQYF

J: TRBJ2-3
size: NA
D: TRBD2
V: TRBV9
DNA: TGTGCCAGTGGTCCCGGGAGGGGGATTCAAGATACGCAGTATTTT
CDR3: CASGPGRGIQDTQYF

J: TRBJ2-7
size: NA
D: TRBD2
V: TRBV18
DNA: TGTGCCAGCTCACCCGCTAGCGGGGTGTACTACGAGCAGTACTTC
CDR3: CASSPASGVYYEQYF

J: TRBJ2-6
size: once
D: NA
V: TRBV5-6
DNA: TGTGCCAGCAGCTTACCGGGCTCTGGGGCCAACGTCCTGACTTTC
CDR3: CASSLPGSGANVLTF

J: TRBJ1-5
size: NA
D: NA
V: TRBV19
DNA: TGTGCCAGTAGTATTGGCGGGTCGCCCCAGCATTTT
CDR3: CASSIGGSPQHF

J: TRBJ2-3
size: NA
D: TRBD2
V: TRBV7-3
DNA: TGTGCCAGCAGCTTGACTAGCGGGGGGAGCACAGATACGCAGTATTTT
CDR3: CASSLTSGGSTDTQYF

J: TRBJ1-1
size: few
D: NA
V: TRBV7-3
DNA: TGTGCCAGCAGCAACCCGGAGTCGGCTGAAGCTTTCTTT
CDR3: CASSNPESAEAFF

J: TRBJ1-5
size: NA
D: NA
V: TRBV7-8
DNA: TGTGCCAGCAGCTTGGGGGCAGGGAGGGAGCCCCAGCATTTT
CDR3: CASSLGAGREPQHF

J: TRBJ2-5
size: NA
D: NA
V: TRBV5-6
DNA: TGTGCCAGCAGCTTGATTACTCAAACAGGAGTATGGGAGACCCAGTACTTC
CDR3: CASSLITQTGVWETQYF

J: TRBJ1-1
size: NA
D: NA
V: TRBV7-2
DNA: TGTGCCAGCAGCCCTTCGACATCCCCAGGCACTGAAGCTTTCTTT
CDR3: CASSPSTSPGTEAFF

J: TRBJ2-1
size: NA
D: TRBD1
V: TRBV2
DNA: TGTGCCAGCAGCGAGGGACAGGGAAAAGATGAGCAGTTCTTC
CDR3: CASSEGQGKDEQFF